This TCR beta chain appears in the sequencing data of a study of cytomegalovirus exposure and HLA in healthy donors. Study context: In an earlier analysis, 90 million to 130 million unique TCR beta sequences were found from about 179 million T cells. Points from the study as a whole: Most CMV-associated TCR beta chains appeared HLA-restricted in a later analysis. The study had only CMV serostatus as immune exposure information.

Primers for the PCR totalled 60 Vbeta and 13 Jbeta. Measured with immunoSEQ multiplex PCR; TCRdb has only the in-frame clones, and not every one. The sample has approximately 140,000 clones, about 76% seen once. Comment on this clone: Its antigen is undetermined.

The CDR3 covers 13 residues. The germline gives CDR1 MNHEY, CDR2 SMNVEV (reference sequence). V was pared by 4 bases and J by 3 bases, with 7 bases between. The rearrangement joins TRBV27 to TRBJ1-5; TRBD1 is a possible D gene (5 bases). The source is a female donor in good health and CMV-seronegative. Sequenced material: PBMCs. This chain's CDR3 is CASSYRTNQPQHF. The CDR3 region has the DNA TGTGCCAGCAGTTACAGGACCAATCAGCCCCAGCATTTT.